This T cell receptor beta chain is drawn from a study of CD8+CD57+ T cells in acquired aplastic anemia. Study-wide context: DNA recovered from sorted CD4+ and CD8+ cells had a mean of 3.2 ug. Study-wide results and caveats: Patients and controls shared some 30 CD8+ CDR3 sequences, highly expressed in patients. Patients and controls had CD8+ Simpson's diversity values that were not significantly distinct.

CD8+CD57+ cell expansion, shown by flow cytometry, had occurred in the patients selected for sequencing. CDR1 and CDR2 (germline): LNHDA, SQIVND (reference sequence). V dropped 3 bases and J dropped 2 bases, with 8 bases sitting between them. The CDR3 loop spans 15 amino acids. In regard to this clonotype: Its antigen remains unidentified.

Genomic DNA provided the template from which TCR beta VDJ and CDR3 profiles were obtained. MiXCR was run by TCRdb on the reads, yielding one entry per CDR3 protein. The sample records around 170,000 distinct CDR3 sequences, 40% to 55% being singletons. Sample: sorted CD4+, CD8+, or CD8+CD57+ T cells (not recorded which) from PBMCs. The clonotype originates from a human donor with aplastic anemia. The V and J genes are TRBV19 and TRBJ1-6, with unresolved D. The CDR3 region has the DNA TGTGCCAGTAGTATGGATGGAACCTATAATTCACCCCTCCACTTT. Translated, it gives CASSMDGTYNSPLHF.